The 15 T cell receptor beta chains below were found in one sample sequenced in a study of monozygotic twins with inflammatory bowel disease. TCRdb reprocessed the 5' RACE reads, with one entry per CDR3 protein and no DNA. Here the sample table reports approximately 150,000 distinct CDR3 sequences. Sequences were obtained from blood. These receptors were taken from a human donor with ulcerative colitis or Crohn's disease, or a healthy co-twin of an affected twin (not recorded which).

CDR3 sequence: CASSRVLAVGEQFF. The chain employs TRBV5-4 and TRBJ2-1. This CDR3 contains 14 residues. CDR1 and CDR2 from the germline V gene are SGHNT and YYREEE (reference sequence).

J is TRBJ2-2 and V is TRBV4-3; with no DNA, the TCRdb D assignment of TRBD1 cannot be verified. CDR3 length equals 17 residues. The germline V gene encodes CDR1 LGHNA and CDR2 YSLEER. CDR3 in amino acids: CASSQAPTIANTGELFF.

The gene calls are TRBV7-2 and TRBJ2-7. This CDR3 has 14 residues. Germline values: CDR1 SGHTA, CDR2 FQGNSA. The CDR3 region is CASRSLRCPGEQYF.

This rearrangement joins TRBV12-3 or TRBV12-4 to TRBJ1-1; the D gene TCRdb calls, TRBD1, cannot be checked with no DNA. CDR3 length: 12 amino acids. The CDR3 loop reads CASSSIRDEAFF.

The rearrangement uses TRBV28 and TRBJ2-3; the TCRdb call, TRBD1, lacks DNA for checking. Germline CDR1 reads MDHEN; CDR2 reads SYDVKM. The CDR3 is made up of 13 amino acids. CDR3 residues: CASSRDIGDTQYF.

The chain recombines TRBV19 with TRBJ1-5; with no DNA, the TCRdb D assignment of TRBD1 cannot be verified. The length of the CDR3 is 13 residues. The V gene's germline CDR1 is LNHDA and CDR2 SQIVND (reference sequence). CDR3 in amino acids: CATEGQLNQPQHF.

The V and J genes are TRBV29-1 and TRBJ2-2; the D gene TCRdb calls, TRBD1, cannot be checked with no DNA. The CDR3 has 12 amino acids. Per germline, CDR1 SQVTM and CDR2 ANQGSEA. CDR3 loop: CSVEVGPGELFF.

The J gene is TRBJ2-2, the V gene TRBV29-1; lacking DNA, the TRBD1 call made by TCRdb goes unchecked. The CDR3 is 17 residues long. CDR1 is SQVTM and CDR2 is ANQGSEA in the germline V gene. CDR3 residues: CSARGQGWSMETGELFF.

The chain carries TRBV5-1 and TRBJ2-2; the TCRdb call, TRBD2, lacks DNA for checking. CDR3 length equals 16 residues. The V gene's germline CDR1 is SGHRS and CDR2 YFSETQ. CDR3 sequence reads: CASSLIGASNTGELFF.

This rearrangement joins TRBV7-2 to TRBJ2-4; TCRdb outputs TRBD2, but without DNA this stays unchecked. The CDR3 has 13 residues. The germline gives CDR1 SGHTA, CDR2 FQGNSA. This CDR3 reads CASSFDSGNIQYF.

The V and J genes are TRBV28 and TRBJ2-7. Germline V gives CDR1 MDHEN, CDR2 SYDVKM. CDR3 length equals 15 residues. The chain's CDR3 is CASSATLVPPYEQYF.

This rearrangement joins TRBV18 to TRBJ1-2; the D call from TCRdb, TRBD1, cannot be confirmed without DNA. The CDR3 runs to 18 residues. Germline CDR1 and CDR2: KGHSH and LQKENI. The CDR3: CASSPIVAGGAQGYGYTF.

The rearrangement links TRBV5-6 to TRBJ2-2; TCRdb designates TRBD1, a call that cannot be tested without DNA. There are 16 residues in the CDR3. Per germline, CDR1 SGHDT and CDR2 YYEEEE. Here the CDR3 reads CASSYPGTPNTGELFF.

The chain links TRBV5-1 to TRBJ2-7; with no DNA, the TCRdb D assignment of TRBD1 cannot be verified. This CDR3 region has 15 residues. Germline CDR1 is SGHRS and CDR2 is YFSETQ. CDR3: CASAYMGQGINEQYF.

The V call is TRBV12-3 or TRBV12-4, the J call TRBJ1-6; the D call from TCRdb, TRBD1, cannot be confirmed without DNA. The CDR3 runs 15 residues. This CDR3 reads CASRRTTGENSPLHF.